Following are 4 T cell receptor beta chains from one sample sequenced in a study of T cell responses to AZD1222 COVID-19 vaccine. Assay used: immunoSEQ multiplex PCR; TCRdb lists only in-frame clones, some missing. The sample holds tens of thousands of clones, around 89% seen once. Sequencing was performed on peripheral blood, taken 28 days after the second AZD1222 dose. The receptor set was obtained from an adult who received the AZD1222 COVID-19 vaccine.

The DNA of the CDR3 is TGCAGCGTTGACGGCCCTTACAATGAGCAGTTCTTC. It translates to CSVDGPYNEQFF. V is TRBV29-1 and J is TRBJ2-1, with D uncertain. The V and J ends lost 3 bases and 4 bases respectively, with 7 bases between them. This CDR3 spans 12 amino acids. Per germline, CDR1 SQVTM and CDR2 ANQGSEA.

The V call is TRBV14, the J call TRBJ1-2, with a weak D call TRBD1 (5 bases). The V end was cut by 1 base, the J end by 3 bases, with 15 bases between. The germline gives CDR1 SGHDN, CDR2 FVKESK. The CDR3 runs to 16 residues. The CDR3 sequence is CASSQVFEGPYYGYTF. The CDR3 nucleotides are TGTGCCAGCAGCCAAGTTTTCGAGGGACCCTACTATGGCTACACCTTC. Using reference TRBV14 and TRBJ1-2 for the parts outside the CDR3, the full variable domain is EAGVTQFPSHSVIEKGQTVTLRCDPISGHDNLYWYRRVMGKEIKFLLHFVKESKQDESGMPNNRFLAERTGGTYSTLKVQPAELEDSGVYFCASSQVFEGPYYGYTFGSGTRLTVV.

J is TRBJ2-5 and V is TRBV21-1; the table's TRBD1 call for D was not verified on the DNA. TRBV21-1 is a documented pseudogene. The CDR3 has 15 residues. The CDR3: CASSSDRVVRETQYF. CDR3 DNA sequence: TGTGCCAGCAGCAGCGACAGGGTAGTTCGAGAGACCCAGTACTTC.

This clone showed up just once. The rearrangement joins TRBV5-1 to TRBJ2-1, with unresolved D. V lost 0 bases and J 5 bases, leaving 6 bases between the germline ends. Looked up from germline, CDR1 is SGHRS and CDR2 is YFSETQ. The CDR3 spans 13 residues. The CDR3 loop is CASSLEVDNEQFF. DNA for the CDR3: TGCGCCAGCAGCTTGGAAGTCGACAATGAGCAGTTCTTC. Complete variable domain (other parts from reference TRBV5-1 and TRBJ2-1): KAGVTQTPRYLIKTRGQQVTLSCSPISGHRSVSWYQQTPGQGLQFLFEYFSETQRNKGNFPGRFSGRQFSNSRSEMNVSTLELGDSALYLCASSLEVDNEQFFGPGTRLTVL.